This passage covers 32 T cell receptor beta chains from one sample sequenced in a study of cytomegalovirus exposure and HLA in healthy donors. This PCR relied on a set of 60 Vbeta primers and 13 Jbeta primers. TCRdb's table, derived via immunoSEQ multiplex PCR, lists solely in-frame clones and lacks some. In the table there are 90,000 to 100,000 clones, 75% to 80% of which are singletons. Sample: PBMCs. The source is a female donor in good health and CMV-seronegative.

This clone was observed a single time. The chain joins TRBV28 to TRBJ2-3, with 16 bases lining up with TRBD2. In germline, CDR1 is MDHEN, CDR2 SYDVKM. V lost 4 bases and J lost 4; bases outside the gene matches: 11. There are 19 residues in the CDR3. For the CDR3, the DNA is TGTGCCAGCAGTTACATCGGGACTAGCGGGGGGGTTTGGGCAGATACGCAGTATTTT. Translating gives CASSYIGTSGGVWADTQYF.

This sequence joins TRBV7-6 and TRBJ2-7, with 10 bases that match TRBD2. Germline V lookup: CDR1 SGHVS, CDR2 FNYEAQ. This CDR3 is built from 16 residues. Trimming took 1 base from V and 6 from J; bases not matched to a gene: 9. CDR3 nucleotide sequence: TGTGCCAGCAGCTTAGGGACCCTACCTAGCGGGGGCGAGCAGTACTTC. Encoded protein: CASSLGTLPSGGEQYF.

The chain is built from TRBV20-1 and TRBJ2-5; 7 bases match TRBD2. The DNA end is a closer match to TRBJ2-7, so the J assignment may be wrong. Germline CDR1 is DFQATT and CDR2 is SNEGSKA (reference sequence). This CDR3 contains 11 residues. The CDR3 sequence is CSAQREYEQYF. CDR3 coding DNA: TGCAGTGCGCAGCGGGAATACGAGCAGTACTTC.

As concerns this clone: Other DNA sequences in this specimen translate into the identical CDR3. The CDR3 spells CASSLAGGRTEAFF. CDR3 bases: TGTGCCAGCAGCTTAGCCGGGGGGAGGACTGAAGCTTTCTTT. The V call is TRBV11-2, the J call TRBJ1-1; D possibly corresponds to TRBD1 (5 bases). Looked up from germline, CDR1 is SGHAT and CDR2 is FQNNGV. V gave up 1 base and J gave up 5 bases, with 11 bases separating them. The CDR3 covers 14 residues.

The chain links TRBV11-2 to TRBJ2-7; maybe TRBD2 (5 bases). V was clipped by 5 bases and J by 2 bases, with 10 bases between them. CDR3 length: 13 residues. Per the germline V gene, CDR1 is SGHAT and CDR2 is FQNNGV. CDR3 loop: CASSPGMTYEQYF. The DNA for the CDR3 is TGTGCCAGCAGCCCCGGGATGACCTACGAGCAGTACTTC.

The J gene is TRBJ2-5, the V gene TRBV11-1; 8 bases line up with TRBD2. Trimming at V came to 6 bases and at J to 5 bases, leaving 11 bases not matched to a gene. The CDR3 extends over 15 amino acids. Germline assignment: CDR1 SGHAT and CDR2 FQDESV (reference sequence). The CDR3 DNA sequence: TGTGCCAGCAGTCCAAACCCGGGGGGGGCGGAGACCCAGTACTTC. It specifies CASSPNPGGAETQYF.

The J gene is TRBJ2-1, the V gene TRBV6-4, with a tentative D call TRBD1 (5 bases). Between the trimmed V and J ends, which lost 10 bases and 6 bases, there was a span of 16 bases. Germline V gives CDR1 MRHNA, CDR2 SNTAGT. The CDR3 contains 13 residues. This CDR3 reads CATSGQPPNEQFF. The CDR3 bases are TGTGCCACCTCAGGGCAACCCCCCAATGAGCAGTTCTTC.

This rearrangement joins TRBV6-5 to TRBJ1-4; 10 bases fit TRBD1. This CDR3 has 16 residues. The germline CDR1 and CDR2 sequences are MNHEY and SVGAGI. V was clipped by 2 bases and J by 5 bases; unmatched bases: 5. CDR3 residues: CASSYATGGANEKLFF. The CDR3 DNA reads as TGTGCCAGCAGTTACGCGACAGGGGGCGCCAATGAAAAACTGTTTTTT.

This clone was detected only a few times. As DNA, the CDR3 is TGTGCCAGCAGCCAACGACAGGGGTTAGCCATATATTTT. This sequence encodes CASSQRQGLAIYF. The chain links TRBV14 to TRBJ1-3; 8 bases line up with TRBD1. The germline CDR1 and CDR2 sequences are SGHDN and FVKESK. The ends lost 2 bases at V and 11 bases at J; junction bases unmatched: 5. The length of the CDR3 is 13 residues.

The chain combines TRBV6-1 with TRBJ2-5; D is possibly TRBD1 (6 bases). V lost 3 bases, J lost 5 bases, and 19 bases lay in between. This CDR3 is 16 amino acids long. The germline CDR1 and CDR2 sequences are MNHNS and SASEGT. This chain's CDR3 is CASSDGEQGLWETQYF. CDR3 DNA sequence: TGTGCCAGCAGTGATGGAGAACAGGGCCTATGGGAGACCCAGTACTTC.

V and J are TRBV6-6 and TRBJ2-3, with TRBD2 as a possible D gene (5 bases). V shed 7 bases and J shed 2 bases, with 7 bases lying between them. The CDR3 has 12 amino acids. The germline V gene encodes CDR1 MNHNY and CDR2 SVGAGI (reference sequence). The CDR3 DNA is TGTGCCAGCACCCGGGACACAGATACGCAGTATTTT. Protein: CASTRDTDTQYF.

This chain links TRBV7-6 with TRBJ2-2; D is possibly TRBD2 (6 bases). The CDR3 contains 13 residues. Germline loops: CDR1 SGHVS, CDR2 FNYEAQ. V lost 8 bases and J lost 1, with 8 bases in between. The CDR3 region is CASEGLNTGELFF. The CDR3 nucleotides read TGTGCCAGCGAGGGACTGAACACCGGGGAGCTGTTTTTT. The full variable domain, rest sourced from reference TRBV7-6 and TRBJ2-2, is GAGVSQSPRYKVTKRGQDVALRCDPISGHVSLYWYRQALGQGPEFLTYFNYEAQQDKSGLPNDRFSAERPEGSISTLTIQRTEQRDSAMYRCASEGLNTGELFFGEGSRLTVL.

The chain is built from TRBV4-3 and TRBJ2-7; TRBD2 might be the D (6 bases). Germline values: CDR1 LGHNA, CDR2 YSLEER. Trimming shortened V by 2 bases and J by 4 bases, and 18 bases separated the two germline ends. The CDR3 loop spans 16 amino acids. The CDR3 here is CASSQYGGAGRYEQYF. The CDR3 DNA sequence: TGCGCCAGCAGCCAATATGGAGGGGCAGGGCGTTACGAGCAGTACTTC.

The rearrangement joins TRBV18 to TRBJ2-2; TRBD2 matches at 13 bases. Trimming cost V 2 bases and J 6 bases; bases outside gene matches: 3. The CDR3 loop spans 16 amino acids. CDR1 is KGHSH and CDR2 is LQKENI in the germline V gene. The CDR3 spells CASSPRTSGSPGELFF. The CDR3 coding sequence is TGTGCCAGCTCACCAAGGACTAGCGGGAGTCCCGGGGAGCTGTTTTTT.

This clone came up a few times. The rearrangement uses TRBV19 and TRBJ1-5, with D possibly TRBD1 on 5 matching bases. Deletions cut 1 base from V and 4 bases from J, with 11 bases between. The CDR3 is made up of 15 amino acids. Germline CDR1 is LNHDA and CDR2 is SQIVND (reference sequence). The CDR3 spells CASSIGWGENQPQHF. CDR3 bases: TGTGCCAGTAGTATAGGGTGGGGGGAGAATCAGCCCCAGCATTTT.

The J gene is TRBJ2-4, the V gene TRBV19, with D perhaps matching TRBD1 (5 bases). This CDR3 comprises 16 residues. The germline V and J ends were trimmed by 4 bases and 5 bases, with 18 bases remaining between them. Germline CDR1 LNHDA, CDR2 SQIVND (reference sequence). The CDR3 loop reads CASSRSTALLENIQYF. The CDR3 region has the DNA TGTGCCAGTAGTAGATCGACAGCGCTCTTAGAAAACATTCAGTACTTC.

This clone has a handful of counts. The V call is TRBV7-9, the J call TRBJ1-1; tentatively, D is TRBD1 (6 bases). In germline, CDR1 is SEHNR, CDR2 FQNEAQ (reference sequence). The CDR3 sequence is 15 residues long. V gave up 5 bases and J gave up 5 bases, with 18 bases separating them. CDR3 loop: CASSGQQGIATEAFF. CDR3 DNA: TGTGCCAGCAGCGGCCAACAGGGAATTGCGACTGAAGCTTTCTTT.

CDR3 amino acids: CASSLQISNQPQHF. The CDR3 bases are TGTGCCAGCAGTTTACAGATTAGCAATCAGCCCCAGCATTTT. This chain joins TRBV28 and TRBJ1-5; D gene unclear. Germline V gene lookup returns CDR1 MDHEN and CDR2 SYDVKM. Deletions cut 2 bases from V and 0 bases from J, with 5 bases between. The CDR3 loop spans 14 amino acids.

The count of this clone is one. The chain employs TRBV6-5 and TRBJ2-1; perhaps TRBD2 as D (6 bases). The germline V and J ends were trimmed by 3 bases and 8 bases, with 14 bases remaining between them. Germline V gene lookup returns CDR1 MNHEY and CDR2 SVGAGI. This CDR3 has 14 amino acids. CDR3 in amino acids: CASSYRGGIYEQFF. The DNA for the CDR3 is TGTGCCAGCAGTTATAGGGGAGGTATTTATGAGCAGTTCTTC.

This chain uses TRBV6-6 with TRBJ1-1, with D unresolved. The length of the CDR3 is 15 residues. CDR1 and CDR2 (germline): MNHNY, SVGAGI (reference sequence). V was pared by 6 bases and J by 0 bases, with 14 bases between. The CDR3 nucleotides are TGTGCCAGCAGGGATGACAAAAGGATGAACACTGAAGCTTTCTTT. It encodes CASRDDKRMNTEAFF.

Of note for this clone: The same CDR3 also results from other DNA sequences found in this sample. This chain links TRBV9 with TRBJ1-5, with TRBD1 as a possible D gene (6 bases). This CDR3 comprises 14 residues. The germline V and J ends were trimmed by 2 bases and 9 bases, with 15 bases remaining between them. The germline CDR1 and CDR2 sequences are SGDLS and YYNGEE. The DNA for the CDR3 is TGTGCCAGCAGCGTGGACAGTTATATCGGGCCCCAGCATTTT. It yields the protein CASSVDSYIGPQHF.

This clone was picked up one time. The chain recombines TRBV7-9 with TRBJ2-2; the D gene is possibly TRBD2 (5 bases). Germline assignment: CDR1 SEHNR and CDR2 FQNEAQ (reference sequence). V dropped 0 bases and J dropped 7 bases, with 9 bases sitting between them. The length of the CDR3 is 14 residues. Here the CDR3 DNA reads TGTGCCAGCAGCTTAGCAGGACTGTTCGGGGAGCTGTTTTTT. Its protein product is CASSLAGLFGELFF.

V and J are TRBV27 and TRBJ1-6; D is possibly TRBD1 (5 bases). The CDR3 totals 16 residues. V lost 5 bases, J lost 0 bases, and 11 bases lay in between. Germline-derived CDR1 and CDR2 are MNHEY and SMNVEV (reference sequence). This CDR3 reads CASSPEQDSYNSPLHF. For the CDR3, the DNA is TGTGCCAGCAGTCCGGAACAGGACTCCTATAATTCACCCCTCCACTTT.

This sequence joins TRBV21-1 and TRBJ1-3; the DNA was not compared with TRBD1, the D call given in the table. TRBV21-1 is tagged as a pseudogene. CDR3 length: 15 amino acids. CDR3 in DNA: TGTGCCAGCAGCAAAGAACAGGGCTCTGGAAACACCATATATTTT. Its protein product is CASSKEQGSGNTIYF.

Only a few counts were recorded for this clone. The chain links TRBV5-1 to TRBJ2-2, with 9 bases lining up with TRBD1. This CDR3 comprises 16 residues. The germline gives CDR1 SGHRS, CDR2 YFSETQ. The V and J ends lost 4 bases and 6 bases, in that order; junction bases with no gene match: 10. In DNA form, the CDR3 reads TGCGCCAGCAGCGGAACCGGGACAGGGTACGCCGGGGAGCTGTTTTTT. Residues: CASSGTGTGYAGELFF. Looking up the rest from reference TRBV5-1 and TRBJ2-2 gives the full variable domain: KAGVTQTPRYLIKTRGQQVTLSCSPISGHRSVSWYQQTPGQGLQFLFEYFSETQRNKGNFPGRFSGRQFSNSRSEMNVSTLELGDSALYLCASSGTGTGYAGELFFGEGSRLTVL.

The V call is TRBV6-1, the J call TRBJ2-7; 13 nucleotides agree with TRBD2. V was pared by 5 bases and J by 2 bases, with 3 bases of the junction left unmatched. The CDR3 length is 15 residues. Germline V gives CDR1 MNHNS, CDR2 SASEGT. CDR3 amino acids: CASSRLAGGTYEQYF. The CDR3 DNA sequence: TGTGCCAGCAGTCGACTAGCGGGGGGTACCTACGAGCAGTACTTC.

This clone was seen a single time. The rearrangement links TRBV14 to TRBJ2-5; TRBD2 aligns across 9 bases. The tail of the sequence fits TRBJ2-7 better, so the J call may be wrong. This CDR3 contains 14 residues. Germline V CDR1 and CDR2: SGHDN, FVKESK. The CDR3 coding sequence is TGTGCCAGCAGCCACGGCGGGAGGGCCTACGAGCAGTACTTC. Protein sequence: CASSHGGRAYEQYF.

The V and J genes are TRBV29-1 and TRBJ2-3, with D uncertain. V was pared by 6 bases and J by 0 bases, with 13 bases between. The CDR3 length is 14 residues. Germline CDR1 is SQVTM and CDR2 is ANQGSEA. CDR3: CSVRLTPSTDTQYF. For the CDR3, the DNA is TGCAGCGTACGACTGACCCCTAGCACAGATACGCAGTATTTT.

The chain recombines TRBV7-9 with TRBJ2-3; D is possibly TRBD1 (6 bases). The germline V gene encodes CDR1 SEHNR and CDR2 FQNEAQ (reference sequence). The V end lost 4 bases, the J end lost 2 bases, and 16 bases lay between the germline ends. The CDR3 is 16 residues long. The CDR3, as DNA: TGTGCCAGCAGCTCAACCGGGACACCACACACAGATACGCAGTATTTT. Protein sequence: CASSSTGTPHTDTQYF.

The rearrangement uses TRBV28 and TRBJ1-5, with TRBD1 matching 8 bases. Germline values: CDR1 MDHEN, CDR2 SYDVKM. The CDR3 contains 17 residues. With V trimmed by 4 bases and J by 8 bases, 16 bases remained unmatched. The CDR3 reads CASSSGQGSPTLKPQHF. The CDR3 DNA sequence: TGTGCCAGCAGTTCCGGACAGGGCTCCCCTACTTTGAAGCCCCAGCATTTT. Full variable domain (remainder filled in from reference TRBV28 and TRBJ1-5): DVKVTQSSRYLVKRTGEKVFLECVQDMDHENMFWYRQDPGLGLRLIYFSYDVKMKEKGDIPEGYSVSREKKERFSLILESASTNQTSMYLCASSSGQGSPTLKPQHFGDGTRLSIL.

V usage is TRBV19 and J usage is TRBJ2-2; D is unclear. Trimming pared 3 bases from V and 2 bases from J, leaving 7 bases between. The CDR3 sequence is 14 residues long. Germline V gives CDR1 LNHDA, CDR2 SQIVND (reference sequence). This CDR3 is CASSIYLNTGELFF. The CDR3 nucleotides are TGTGCCAGTAGTATCTACCTCAACACCGGGGAGCTGTTTTTT.

The V and J genes are TRBV7-2 and TRBJ1-2; D call uncertain. Germline CDR1 is SGHTA and CDR2 is FQGNSA. CDR3 size: 14 residues. V gave up 2 bases and J gave up 2 bases, with 9 bases separating them. The CDR3: CASSLTPPNYGYTF. The CDR3 region has the DNA TGTGCCAGCAGCTTAACACCACCCAACTATGGCTACACCTTC. Full variable domain (missing parts from reference TRBV7-2 and TRBJ1-2): GAGVSQSPSNKVTEKGKDVELRCDPISGHTALYWYRQSLGQGLEFLIYFQGNSAPDKSGLPSDRFSAERTGGSVSTLTIQRTQQEDSAVYLCASSLTPPNYGYTFGSGTRLTVV.